This T cell receptor beta chain emerged from a study of T cells in Graves' hyperthyroidism and ophthalmopathy. Germline V gene lookup returns CDR1 MNHNS and CDR2 SASEGT. The CDR3 length is 23 residues. V was pared by 5 bases and J by 4 bases, with 39 bases between. This clonotype was picked up many times. Clinical symptoms, serum thyroxine and TRAb, thyroid ultrasound and orbital computed tomography were used for the diagnoses. Amplified TCR beta CDR3 regions derived from RNA transcripts. Initially, a first-round RT-PCR of the TCR CDR3 employed the HTBI primer set. TCRdb reprocessed the multiplex PCR reads with MiXCR, giving one entry per CDR3 protein. The sample contains about 620,000 distinct CDR3 sequences, 15% to 20% of which appear only once.

Sequencing was performed on blood. The sequence derives from a woman aged 25 to 39 with Graves' hyperthyroidism. V gene TRBV6-1 combines with J gene TRBJ2-1, with D possibly being TRBD1 or TRBD2 (8 bases each). This CDR3 is CASSYPRQGPGGQGARKYNEQFF. CDR3 nucleotides: TGTGCCAGCAGTTACCCCAGACAGGGCCCGGGAGGGCAGGGGGCACGAAAGTACAATGAGCAGTTCTTC.